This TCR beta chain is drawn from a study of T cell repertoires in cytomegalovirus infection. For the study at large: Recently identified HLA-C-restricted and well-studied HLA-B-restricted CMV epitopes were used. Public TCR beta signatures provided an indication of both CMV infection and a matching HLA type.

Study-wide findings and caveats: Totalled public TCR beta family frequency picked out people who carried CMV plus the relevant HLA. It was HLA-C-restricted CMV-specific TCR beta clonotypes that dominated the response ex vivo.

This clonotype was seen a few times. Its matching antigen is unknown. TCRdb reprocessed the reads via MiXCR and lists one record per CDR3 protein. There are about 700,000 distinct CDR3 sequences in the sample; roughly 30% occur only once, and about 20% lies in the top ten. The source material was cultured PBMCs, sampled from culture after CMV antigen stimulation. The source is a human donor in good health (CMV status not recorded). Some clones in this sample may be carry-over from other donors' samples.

The CDR3 DNA follows: TGTGCCAGCAGCATGGGGACAGGGGGCTATGGCTACACCTTC. Translated, it gives CASSMGTGGYGYTF. The chain carries TRBV12-3 or TRBV12-4 and TRBJ1-2; 11 bases align to TRBD1. The CDR3 extends over 14 amino acids. The trim removed 6 bases at V and 4 bases at J, leaving 4 bases unmatched.